This T cell receptor (beta chain) comes out of a study of T cells in Graves' hyperthyroidism and ophthalmopathy. With a duration under 2 months, the hyperthyroidism was newly diagnosed in patients aged 18 to 65. Diagnostic assessment was based on clinical symptoms, serum thyroxine and TRAb, thyroid ultrasound and orbital computed tomography. General study results and limits: Ophthalmopathy was separated from stable hyperthyroidism by a 13 V-J model.

Concerning this clonotype: Its antigen is undetermined.

Regions amplified from RNA transcripts were the TCR beta CDR3 regions. TCR CDR3 underwent first-round RT-PCR with the HTBI primer set. TCRdb fed the multiplex PCR reads into MiXCR, producing one record per CDR3 protein. Among 600,000 to 850,000 distinct CDR3 sequences listed, around a sixth were seen once. This clonotype was obtained from a woman aged 45 to 65 with Graves' hyperthyroidism that later progressed to Graves' ophthalmopathy. Sequenced: blood.

The CDR3, as DNA: TGCAGCGTTGAACAGGGTCCTTCCTACGAGCAGTACTTC. Its translation: CSVEQGPSYEQYF. The V call is TRBV29-1, the J call TRBJ2-7; perhaps TRBD1 as D (5 bases). Germline V lookup: CDR1 SQVTM, CDR2 ANQGSEA. The CDR3 length is 13 residues. V was trimmed by 2 bases and J by 1 base, leaving 9 bases between them.